This TCR beta chain was observed in a study of long-term antiretroviral therapy in people with HIV. Study at large: The earliest samples predate the 2015 immediate-ART recommendation by about a decade.

From each donor, at least one pre-ART PBMC sample and at least two post-ART PBMC samples were obtained. Remarks on this clone: Its antigen is not known.

In germline, CDR1 is SGHTA, CDR2 FQGNSA. The CDR3 loop spans 17 amino acids. V gave up 5 bases and J gave up 0 bases; unmatched junction bases: 8. Survey level was the resolution at which the v3.0 immunoSEQ assay ran. Profiled with immunoSEQ multiplex PCR; TCRdb holds only in-frame clones, not every one. The top ten hold over 3.5% of the sample, which has about 34,000 clones, approximately 95% seen once. Study-level points and caveats: ART-treated samples gained diversity yet remained below transplant donor controls. Nothing was known about ART adherence, viral resistance or changes in therapy.

This chain connects TRBV7-2 to TRBJ2-5; 11 positions agree with TRBD2. Source: unsorted PBMCs, taken 5.1 years after starting antiretroviral therapy. This TCR was recovered from a woman in her fifties or sixties with HIV. The CDR3 spells CASSAYLAGGYQETQYF. In nucleotides, the CDR3 is TGTGCCAGCAGCGCCTACCTAGCGGGGGGATACCAAGAGACCCAGTACTTC. Combining the CDR3 with reference TRBV7-2 and TRBJ2-5 gives the whole variable domain GAGVSQSPSNKVTEKGKDVELRCDPISGHTALYWYRQSLGQGLEFLIYFQGNSAPDKSGLPSDRFSAERTGGSVSTLTIQRTQQEDSAVYLCASSAYLAGGYQETQYFGPGTRLLVL.